Listed here is a single T cell receptor (beta chain). TCRdb ran MiXCR on the RT-PCR reads and lists one entry per CDR3 protein. The sample lists fewer than 180,000 distinct CDR3 sequences; over 35% were seen once. This sample was included in a study of patients and donors after allogeneic stem cell transplantation. The sequence was obtained from a human donor who was either an allogeneic HSCT recipient or a stem cell or donor lymphocyte infusion donor (not recorded which). It is not recorded whose cells these are; they may come from a transplant donor. Sample: blood, either unsorted or a sorted T cell fraction (not recorded which).

DNA for the CDR3: TGCGCCAGCAGCTTGGAGGGCGGGGACACAGATACGCAGTATTTT. This sequence encodes CASSLEGGDTDTQYF. The J gene is TRBJ2-3, the V gene TRBV5-1, with D perhaps matching TRBD2 (6 bases). This CDR3 has 15 amino acids. Trimming took 0 bases from V and 2 from J, leaving 10 bases between them. Germline V CDR1 and CDR2: SGHRS, YFSETQ.